What follows are 9 T cell receptor beta chains derived from one specimen sequenced in a study of blood T cell repertoires in COVID-19. Using immunoSEQ multiplex PCR, the repertoire was profiled, and TCRdb retains in-frame clones only, with some absent. This table holds roughly 66,000 clones, roughly nine tenths found once. The sequenced material came from peripheral blood. Receptors were obtained from a human donor in a cohort sampled during active COVID-19.

This chain joins TRBV28 and TRBJ1-4; D possibly corresponds to TRBD1 (5 bases). CDR3 length: 15 amino acids. Germline V lookup: CDR1 MDHEN, CDR2 SYDVKM. Trimming cost V 3 bases and J 3 bases, with 11 bases left between them. Here the CDR3 reads CASSLGLSANEKLFF. DNA for the CDR3: TGTGCCAGCAGTTTGGGGCTGTCAGCTAATGAAAAACTGTTTTTT. The full variable domain, rest sourced from reference TRBV28 and TRBJ1-4, is DVKVTQSSRYLVKRTGEKVFLECVQDMDHENMFWYRQDPGLGLRLIYFSYDVKMKEKGDIPEGYSVSREKKERFSLILESASTNQTSMYLCASSLGLSANEKLFFGSGTQLSVL.

In this sample, this clone turned up once. The chain links TRBV2 to TRBJ2-6; D uncertain. The CDR3 extends over 15 amino acids. The V gene lost 5 bases and the J gene lost 2 bases, with 10 bases spanning the gap. The V gene's germline CDR1 is SNHLY and CDR2 FYNNEI. CDR3 DNA: TGTGCCAGCAGTCGCGACAACACTGGGGCCAACGTCCTGACTTTC. This codes for CASSRDNTGANVLTF.

The chain carries TRBV28 and TRBJ2-7; 7 positions agree with TRBD1. CDR1 and CDR2 from the germline V gene are MDHEN and SYDVKM. V lost 6 bases to trimming and J lost 3 bases; unmatched junction nucleotides: 2. CDR3 size: 12 residues. For the CDR3, the DNA is TGTGCCAGCAGGGGACAGTACTACGAGCAGTACTTC. This sequence encodes CASRGQYYEQYF.

Written as DNA, the CDR3 is TGTGCCAGTAGTCTAAAGACAGGGCATCTCTATGGCTACACCTTC. Amino acids: CASSLKTGHLYGYTF. The gene calls are TRBV19 and TRBJ1-2; 7 nucleotides line up with TRBD1. CDR1 is LNHDA and CDR2 is SQIVND in the germline V gene (reference sequence). This CDR3 region has 15 residues. V lost 5 bases, J lost 4 bases, and 10 bases stayed unmatched.

V usage is TRBV24-1 and J usage is TRBJ2-2; 7 bases are shared with TRBD2. Germline lookup yields CDR1 KGHDR and CDR2 SFDVKD. This CDR3 spans 15 amino acids. The trim removed 4 bases at V and 7 bases at J, leaving 8 bases unmatched. This CDR3 is CATSDLLALGGELFF. The CDR3, as DNA: TGTGCCACCAGTGACCTACTAGCGTTGGGCGGGGAGCTGTTTTTT.

The chain couples TRBV7-2 to TRBJ1-5; D gene ambiguous. The V gene lost 5 bases and the J gene lost 0 bases, with 17 bases spanning the gap. This CDR3 region has 17 residues. Germline CDR1 is SGHTA and CDR2 is FQGNSA. In nucleotides, the CDR3 is TGTGCCAGCAGCCTTCGGGCAGATGACTATAGCAATCAGCCCCAGCATTTT. Protein product: CASSLRADDYSNQPQHF.

This chain connects TRBV2 to TRBJ2-3; D perhaps matches TRBD2 (5 bases). V lost 5 bases and J lost 2, with 8 bases in between. CDR3 size: 13 residues. Per the germline V gene, CDR1 is SNHLY and CDR2 is FYNNEI. The CDR3: CASSREFTDTQYF. The CDR3 region has the DNA TGTGCCAGCAGTAGGGAGTTCACAGATACGCAGTATTTT.

The V and J genes are TRBV5-1 and TRBJ2-1, with 8 bases that match TRBD2. Germline V gene lookup returns CDR1 SGHRS and CDR2 YFSETQ. This CDR3 spans 17 amino acids. The V and J ends lost 0 bases and 6 bases, in that order; junction bases with no gene match: 11. As DNA, the CDR3 is TGCGCCAGCAGCTTGGTTCCAGCGGGAGAAGGCACCAATGAGCAGTTCTTC. It is translated as CASSLVPAGEGTNEQFF.

The J gene is TRBJ2-1, the V gene TRBV6-5; D ambiguous. This CDR3 has 11 amino acids. Trimming pared 5 bases from V and 3 bases from J, leaving 2 bases between. CDR1 is MNHEY, CDR2 SVGAGI, per germline. The CDR3 loop is CASSRYNEQFF. The CDR3 coding sequence is TGTGCCAGCAGTCGCTACAATGAGCAGTTCTTC.